Below, 29 T cell receptor beta chains from the same sample are listed, as sequenced in a study of beta chain features in type 1 diabetes. Points from the study as a whole: Among all four CD4+ subsets, Type 1 diabetes patients had TCRB CDR3s that were moderately but significantly shorter.

The antigens these receptors bind are not known. The isolated RNA, all of it, was reverse transcribed, so expressed TCRB transcripts were what got sequenced. Produced via immunoSEQ multiplex PCR; TCRdb's table is partial and in-frame only. The sample contains about 150,000 clones, less than 9.5% of which appear only once. Source material: central memory CD4+ T cells from blood. These receptor sequences come from a woman aged 40 to 50 with type 1 diabetes.

V is TRBV9 and J is TRBJ1-5; D unclear. This CDR3 has 16 residues. Germline loops: CDR1 SGDLS, CDR2 YYNGEE. With 0 bases removed from V and 2 bases from J, the gap between germline ends came to 12 bases. This chain's CDR3 is CASSVDRPRGNQPQHF. For the CDR3, the DNA is TGTGCCAGCAGCGTAGACCGCCCGCGTGGCAATCAGCCCCAGCATTTT.

This clone was counted between two and nine times. The chain employs TRBV4-3 and TRBJ1-5; the match to TRBD1 covers 7 bases. The trim removed 4 bases at V and 5 bases at J, leaving 2 bases unmatched. The germline V gene encodes CDR1 LGHNA and CDR2 YSLEER. The CDR3 is made up of 13 amino acids. For the CDR3, the DNA is TGCGCCAGCAGCCTAGGGGGCGATCAGCCCCAGCATTTT. Amino acid sequence: CASSLGGDQPQHF.

This clone was observed a handful of times. V is TRBV20-1 and J is TRBJ2-7; D is uncertain. The germline V gene encodes CDR1 DFQATT and CDR2 SNEGSKA (reference sequence). This CDR3 comprises 10 residues. The V and J ends lost 4 bases and 6 bases respectively, with 7 bases between them. In nucleotides, the CDR3 is TGCAGTGCTAATACGCGCGAGCAGTACTTC. This gives the protein CSANTREQYF.

This clone was recorded at least ten times. The chain is built from TRBV30 and TRBJ1-2, with 7 positions matching TRBD1. Germline loops: CDR1 GTSNPN, CDR2 SVGIG (reference sequence). The V segment lost 4 bases and the J segment 6 bases; nucleotides outside the gene matches: 8. This CDR3 spans 13 amino acids. The CDR3 sequence: CAWTPDRANGYTF. CDR3 nucleotides: TGTGCCTGGACCCCTGACAGGGCTAATGGCTACACCTTC. Full variable domain (remainder filled in from reference TRBV30 and TRBJ1-2): SQTIHQWPATLVQPVGSPLSLECTVEGTSNPNLYWYRQAAGRGLQLLFYSVGIGQISSEVPQNLSASRPQDRQFILSSKKLLLSDSGFYLCAWTPDRANGYTFGSGTRLTVV.

The table lists this clone with a few counts. This chain links TRBV7-2 with TRBJ1-1, with 8 bases identical to TRBD1. Losses at the gene ends were 5 bases for V and 6 bases for J; bases not matched to a gene: 5. Germline lookup yields CDR1 SGHTA and CDR2 FQGNSA. The CDR3 has 13 amino acids. The CDR3 DNA sequence: TGTGCCAGCAGCACGGACAGGGACGCTGAAGCTTTCTTT. Its translation: CASSTDRDAEAFF.

The table lists this clone with a few counts. The V call is TRBV30, the J call TRBJ2-3; TRBD2 matches at 14 bases. Trimming cost V 2 bases and J 6 bases; bases outside gene matches: 7. The CDR3 runs 16 residues. Germline V gene sequence: CDR1 GTSNPN, CDR2 SVGIG (reference sequence). The CDR3 DNA reads as TGTGCCTGGAGTCCGGGACTAGCGGGAGCTCGGGATACGCAGTATTTT. This sequence encodes CAWSPGLAGARDTQYF.

This chain links TRBV7-8 with TRBJ2-7; 10 positions agree with TRBD2. The V gene's germline CDR1 is SGHVS and CDR2 FQNEAQ. The CDR3 has 15 amino acids. V trimming: 4 bases; J trimming: 7 bases; junction bases outside the gene matches: 10. CDR3 sequence (DNA): TGTGCCAGCAGCTCACAGCGGGAGGGCCGTGGGGAGCAGTACTTC. Translation gives CASSSQREGRGEQYF.

The CDR3 reads CASSLQVTANYEQYF. The CDR3 DNA follows: TGCGCCAGCAGCTTGCAGGTGACCGCCAACTACGAGCAGTACTTC. The rearrangement uses TRBV5-1 and TRBJ2-7; D is unresolved. V was pared by 1 base and J by 3 bases, with 14 bases between. CDR1 SGHRS and CDR2 YFSETQ come from the germline V gene. The CDR3 spans 15 residues.

This clone was counted ten times or more. The chain recombines TRBV28 with TRBJ1-2, with 7 bases that match TRBD1. This CDR3 is 11 amino acids long. V dropped 6 bases and J dropped 10; count of bases not matched to a gene: 5. Germline assignment: CDR1 MDHEN and CDR2 SYDVKM. In nucleotides, the CDR3 is TGTGCCAGCAGGGCCCAGGGGGACTACACCTTC. It codes for CASRAQGDYTF.

The genes are TRBV7-2 and TRBJ1-2; the D gene is possibly TRBD1 (6 bases). Trimming shortened V by 6 bases and J by 3 bases, and 14 bases separated the two germline ends. Germline CDR1 SGHTA, CDR2 FQGNSA. The CDR3 spans 14 residues. Written as DNA, the CDR3 is TGTGCCAGCAGTTCACAGGGATTCGACTATGGCTACACCTTC. Protein: CASSSQGFDYGYTF.

V gene TRBV9 combines with J gene TRBJ1-6; no definite D call. Trimming cost V 2 bases and J 10 bases, with 13 bases left between them. Germline V gives CDR1 SGDLS, CDR2 YYNGEE. This CDR3 spans 14 amino acids. The CDR3 spells CASSVGPAESPLHF. CDR3 bases: TGTGCCAGCAGCGTGGGCCCAGCAGAGTCACCCCTCCACTTT.

This clone was found a few times. The genes are TRBV18 and TRBJ1-2; TRBD1 aligns across 11 bases. The CDR3 loop spans 18 amino acids. Unmatched junction bases numbered 14, after V lost 0 bases and J lost 8 bases. Germline CDR1 reads KGHSH; CDR2 reads LQKENI. The DNA of the CDR3 is TGTGCCAGCTCACCACCGGGACAGGGGGTTCGTCGTCTTAACGGCTACACCTTC. It specifies CASSPPGQGVRRLNGYTF.

The chain employs TRBV7-3 and TRBJ2-3, with D perhaps TRBD2 (7 bases). This CDR3 is built from 16 residues. From germline, CDR1 is SGHTA and CDR2 FQGTGA. V lost 2 bases and J 0 bases, leaving 12 bases between the germline ends. In DNA form, the CDR3 reads TGTGCCAGCAGCTTAGCGGGGGCTCTTAGCACAGATACGCAGTATTTT. Translating gives CASSLAGALSTDTQYF.

This chain connects TRBV30 to TRBJ2-7; TRBD1 might be the D (6 bases). The V gene's germline CDR1 is GTSNPN and CDR2 SVGIG (reference sequence). The V end was cut by 2 bases, the J end by 4 bases, with 15 bases between. The CDR3 loop spans 14 amino acids. The CDR3 reads CAWSRGGGSYEQYF. The CDR3 DNA follows: TGTGCCTGGAGTAGAGGGGGTGGTAGTTACGAGCAGTACTTC.

This clone was seen more than once but under ten times. The chain joins TRBV20-1 to TRBJ2-7; a possible D gene is TRBD1 (6 bases). CDR3 length: 10 amino acids. The V gene lost 5 bases and the J gene lost 12 bases, with 14 bases spanning the gap. The V gene's germline CDR1 is DFQATT and CDR2 SNEGSKA (reference sequence). CDR3 loop: CSAWGQGLYF. The CDR3 nucleotides are TGCAGTGCTTGGGGGCAGGGATTGTACTTC.

This clone was detected only a few times. The sample contains more than one DNA sequence encoding this CDR3. The CDR3 DNA sequence: TGCAGCGCGGGACAGGGGGATCAGCCCCAGCATTTT. Protein sequence: CSAGQGDQPQHF. V gene TRBV29-1 combines with J gene TRBJ1-5, with 11 bases lining up with TRBD1. CDR1 is SQVTM, CDR2 ANQGSEA, per germline. The CDR3 covers 12 residues. Trimming removed 7 bases from V and 5 bases from J; junction bases left unmatched: 1.

This clone was picked up a small number of times. V and J are TRBV28 and TRBJ2-1; perhaps TRBD1 as D (6 bases). This CDR3 comprises 14 residues. The V end was cut by 3 bases, the J end by 9 bases, with 15 bases between. Germline CDR1 MDHEN, CDR2 SYDVKM. The CDR3 reads CASSFSTGNGEQFF. The CDR3 nucleotides are TGTGCCAGCAGTTTCTCAACAGGGAATGGTGAGCAGTTCTTC. The variable domain in full, completed from reference TRBV28 and TRBJ2-1, reads DVKVTQSSRYLVKRTGEKVFLECVQDMDHENMFWYRQDPGLGLRLIYFSYDVKMKEKGDIPEGYSVSREKKERFSLILESASTNQTSMYLCASSFSTGNGEQFFGPGTRLTVL.

This clone was counted a few times. The chain recombines TRBV9 with TRBJ2-5; tentatively, D is TRBD1 (5 bases). The J call may be mistaken, given a closer DNA end match to TRBJ2-7. There are 14 residues in the CDR3. Germline CDR1 is SGDLS and CDR2 is YYNGEE. Written as DNA, the CDR3 is TGTGCCAGCAGCGTAGCCCCCCAGGGCCCCGAGCAGTACTTC. It codes for CASSVAPQGPEQYF.

This chain joins TRBV18 and TRBJ1-1; D not resolved. Germline loops: CDR1 KGHSH, CDR2 LQKENI. The CDR3 runs to 12 residues. V was trimmed by 2 bases and J by 3 bases, leaving 4 bases between them. The CDR3 sequence: CASSPGDTEAFF. As DNA, the CDR3 is TGTGCCAGCTCACCAGGAGACACTGAAGCTTTCTTT.

J is TRBJ2-3 and V is TRBV11-2; 7 bases align to TRBD1. The length of the CDR3 is 16 residues. The V gene's germline CDR1 is SGHAT and CDR2 FQNNGV. The V and J ends lost 3 bases and 0 bases, in that order; junction bases with no gene match: 6. CDR3 DNA sequence: TGTGCCAGCAGCTTCTCACGGACAGGAAGCACAGATACGCAGTATTTT. It encodes CASSFSRTGSTDTQYF.

This clone showed up just a few times. V gene TRBV18 combines with J gene TRBJ2-5, with 9 positions matching TRBD1. After removal of 8 bases from V and 5 bases from J, the junction contained 9 bases not matched to a gene. This CDR3 contains 14 residues. Per the germline V gene, CDR1 is KGHSH and CDR2 is LQKENI. DNA for the CDR3: TGTGCCAGCAGCCAAACAGGGGGCGTGGAGACCCAGTACTTC. It translates to CASSQTGGVETQYF.

V gene TRBV2 combines with J gene TRBJ2-3; D unclear. Germline V gene data show CDR1 as SNHLY and CDR2 as FYNNEI. The CDR3 totals 13 residues. V lost 8 bases, J lost 6 bases, and 15 bases lay in between. The CDR3 loop reads CASSGQLRDTQYF. The CDR3 bases are TGTGCCAGCTCTGGGCAGCTCCGGGATACGCAGTATTTT.

The chain couples TRBV15 to TRBJ1-5; possibly TRBD1 for D (6 bases). The V gene lost 3 bases and the J gene lost 4 bases, with 7 bases spanning the gap. The CDR3 has 13 amino acids. CDR1 is LNHNV, CDR2 YYDKDF, per germline (reference sequence). CDR3 in amino acids: CATSSQGNQPQHF. As DNA, the CDR3 is TGTGCCACCAGCAGCCAGGGGAATCAGCCCCAGCATTTT.

This clone has more than one count but fewer than ten. A junction end diverges from the germline sequence, so it may reflect a read error. The rearrangement joins TRBV7-7 to TRBJ2-5; 10 bases are a match to TRBD2. Germline CDR1 is SSHAT and CDR2 is FNYEAQ (reference sequence). There are 14 residues in the CDR3. The CDR3 sequence is CASSDWVAGGPEYF. DNA of the CDR3: TGTGCTAGCAGCGATTGGGTAGCGGGGGGCCCCGAGTACTTC.

This clone appeared a few times. V and J are TRBV6-5 and TRBJ1-5; 8 bases agree with TRBD1. The ends lost 5 bases at V and 8 bases at J; junction bases unmatched: 5. The CDR3 runs to 13 residues. The germline V gene encodes CDR1 MNHEY and CDR2 SVGAGI. The CDR3 bases are TGTGCCAGCAGTCGACAGGGGCAAGAGCCCCAGCATTTT. It encodes CASSRQGQEPQHF.

V is TRBV7-6 and J is TRBJ1-5, with a weak D call TRBD1 (5 bases). There are 13 residues in the CDR3. Germline loops: CDR1 SGHVS, CDR2 FNYEAQ. V lost 4 bases and J lost 1, with 5 bases in between. The CDR3 nucleotides read TGTGCCAGCAGCTCAGGGAGCAATCAGCCCCAGCATTTT. This sequence encodes CASSSGSNQPQHF.

This chain links TRBV7-7 with TRBJ2-1; no clear D gene. This CDR3 comprises 13 residues. Trimming shortened V by 2 bases and J by 5 bases, and 7 bases separated the two germline ends. The V gene's germline CDR1 is SSHAT and CDR2 FNYEAQ (reference sequence). CDR3 bases: TGTGCCAGCAGCTTACGCAGGAACAATGAGCAGTTCTTC. This sequence encodes CASSLRRNNEQFF.

This clone showed up just a few times. The chain employs TRBV18 and TRBJ2-1; a weak D match, TRBD2 (5 bases). CDR1 KGHSH and CDR2 LQKENI come from the germline V gene. The CDR3 spans 13 residues. V was pared by 1 base and J by 10 bases, with 11 bases between. The CDR3 sequence is CASSPREEDEQFF. The CDR3 DNA follows: TGTGCCAGCTCACCACGCGAGGAGGACGAGCAGTTCTTC. The full variable domain, its missing parts supplied by reference TRBV18 and TRBJ2-1, is NAGVMQNPRHLVRRRGQEARLRCSPMKGHSHVYWYRQLPEEGLKFMVYLQKENIIDESGMPKERFSAEFPKEGPSILRIQQVVRGDSAAYFCASSPREEDEQFFGPGTRLTVL.

The V and J genes are TRBV6-6 and TRBJ1-2, with 9 bases aligning to TRBD1. CDR3 length: 13 residues. Germline CDR1 MNHNY, CDR2 SVGAGI (reference sequence). Trimming removed 7 bases from V and 6 bases from J; junction bases left unmatched: 6. For the CDR3, the DNA is TGTGCCAGCATCAAAGGGACAGGGAATGGCTACACCTTC. Amino acids: CASIKGTGNGYTF.